The clone carrying this T cell receptor beta chain is a singleton in its sample. V was trimmed by 2 bases and J by 4 bases, leaving 5 bases between them. The CDR3 consists of 12 residues. CDR1 is KGHSH and CDR2 is LQKENI in the germline V gene. The entry originates in a study of blood T cell repertoires in COVID-19. Background on the study: The cDNA or gDNA used as material had been derived from T cells, B-cell-depleted T cells, or PBMCs.

As processed by the authors: Reference gene primer amplification gave nucleated cell count estimates. Measured with immunoSEQ multiplex PCR; TCRdb has only the in-frame clones, and not every one. V, J and clone size are taken as reported in that table, and D and trimming were inferred from the DNA itself. This sample yields about 130,000 clones, of which approximately 74% are seen a single time; more than 5% belongs to the top ten. The origin of this receptor is a man aged 55 to 70 with acute or convalescent COVID-19. V usage is TRBV18 and J usage is TRBJ2-5; D not resolved. The sequenced sample was peripheral blood. The CDR3 reads CASSPLRETQYF. The DNA of the CDR3 is TGTGCCAGCTCACCATTGAGAGAGACCCAGTACTTC.